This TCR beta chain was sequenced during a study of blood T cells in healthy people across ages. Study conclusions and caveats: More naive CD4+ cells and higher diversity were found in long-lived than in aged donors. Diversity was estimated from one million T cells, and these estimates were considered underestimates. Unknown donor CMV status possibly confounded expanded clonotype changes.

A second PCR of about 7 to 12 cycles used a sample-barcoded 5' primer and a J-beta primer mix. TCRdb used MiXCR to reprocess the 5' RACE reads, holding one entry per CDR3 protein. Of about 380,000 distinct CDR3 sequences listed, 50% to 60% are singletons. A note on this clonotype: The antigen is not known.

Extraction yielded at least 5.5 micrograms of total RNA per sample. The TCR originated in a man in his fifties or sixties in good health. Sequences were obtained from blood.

The CDR3 DNA reads as TGTGCCACCCGCGGACAGCGGGAAAACTCCTACAATGAGCAGTTCTTC. Translation: CATRGQRENSYNEQFF. The J gene is TRBJ2-1, the V gene TRBV27, with D possibly being TRBD2 (7 bases). V shed 10 bases and J shed 0 bases, with 19 bases lying between them. Per the germline V gene, CDR1 is MNHEY and CDR2 is SMNVEV (reference sequence). The CDR3 covers 16 residues.